The rows below give T cell receptor beta chains drawn from one sample of a study of T cell repertoires in cytomegalovirus infection. TCRdb analysed the reads with MiXCR anew, one entry per CDR3 protein. The sample has more than 400,000 distinct CDR3 sequences, 26% seen once; the top ten hold less than 15%. The sequencing sample was made of PBMCs. Receptor source: a human donor in good health (CMV status not recorded). Some clones in this sample may be carry-over from other donors' samples. The CDR3 runs from the conserved cysteine through the conserved F or W. A D gene is named only where the DNA matches it firmly. Some rows have no size entry. The others give once, few or many, or a class for an expanded clone.

v_call	d_call	j_call	clone_size	cdr3_nt	cdr3_aa
TRBV6-2/TRBV6-3	-	TRBJ2-3	-	TGTGCCAGCAGTTACCTCGTGGCTAGCTCCTCCTCTTCTAGCACAGATACGCAGTATTTT	CASSYLVASSSSSSTDTQYF
TRBV7-8	-	TRBJ1-1	-	TGTGCCAGCAGCTTAGTTGGGGGGCGTAGGGGAATGAACACTGAAGCTTTCTTT	CASSLVGGRRGMNTEAFF
TRBV7-2	-	TRBJ2-1	-	TGTGCCAGCAGCTTAGCGGGGGGGGGGGGGGGGCGTGAGCAGTTCTTC	CASSLAGGGGGREQFF
TRBV7-2	-	TRBJ2-1	few	TGTGCCAGCAGTCTTAGGCGAGGAGGATTAGAGCAGTTCTTC	CASSLRRGGLEQFF
TRBV19	-	TRBJ1-5	few	TGTGCCAGTAGTCCCCGCAGCGCAACATCGTATAGCAATCAGCCCCAGCATTTT	CASSPRSATSYSNQPQHF
TRBV28	-	TRBJ2-4	few	TGTGCCAGCAGTTTCCTGGACGTCAAAAACATTCAGTACTTC	CASSFLDVKNIQYF
TRBV11-3	-	TRBJ2-3	-	TGTGCCAGCAGCTTAGCAGGCCAGTACGCAGATACGCAGTATTTT	CASSLAGQYADTQYF
TRBV7-8	-	TRBJ1-5	many	TGTGCCAGCAGCTTAGGTCGAAGTTATAGCAATCAGCCCCAGCATTTT	CASSLGRSYSNQPQHF
TRBV25-1	-	TRBJ1-1	-	TGTGCCAGCGGCCGGGGGCGAAACACTGAAGCTTTCTTT	CASGRGRNTEAFF
TRBV15	-	TRBJ2-3	-	TGTGCCACCAGCGGTGCGAGGCGCACAGATACGCAGTATTTT	CATSGARRTDTQYF